This TCR beta chain was retrieved from a study of blood T cell repertoires in COVID-19. Original processing methods: Using reference gene primer amplification, nucleated cell counts were estimated. Method: immunoSEQ multiplex PCR; TCRdb's copy keeps in-frame clones and lacks some. V, J and clone size are those of that table, while D and trimming were read from the DNA. Found here are roughly 140,000 clones, more than 75% of them singletons; the top ten hold about 1.2%. This receptor was identified in a woman aged 30 to 39 with acute COVID-19. Source material: PBMCs or T cells enriched from blood (not recorded which).

Here the CDR3 reads CASSWLGRGTEAFF. In DNA form, the CDR3 reads TGTGCCAGCAGTTGGCTAGGGCGGGGCACTGAAGCTTTCTTT. The chain carries TRBV6-5 and TRBJ1-1; the D is unclear. Germline V gene sequence: CDR1 MNHEY, CDR2 SVGAGI. Trimming took off 4 bases at V and 4 bases at J, with 13 bases between the two ends. This CDR3 is 14 amino acids long.